This entry concerns a single T cell receptor (beta chain). The antigen remains undetermined. J gave up 2 bases and V 4 bases, and 7 bases lay outside the gene matches. There are 16 residues in the CDR3. TCR beta libraries were made by quantitative 5'-RACE with molecular barcodes. One entry per CDR3 protein results from TCRdb running MiXCR on the 5' RACE reads. This table holds 250,000 or so distinct CDR3 sequences, about a sixth found once. This sample stems from a study of CD8 T cells in ankylosing spondylitis. Findings and caveats of the study: A subset of motif variants has previously been described in the synovial fluid and blood of reactive arthritis. Matched ankylosing spondylitis synovial fluid reportedly showed significant enrichment of disease-linked clones. Blood of patients with ankylosing spondylitis appeared to be characterized by a TCR beta motif of eight or nine highly homologous variants.

The clonotype comes from a male donor with ankylosing spondylitis or in good health (not recorded which). Source material: blood, either unsorted or a sorted T cell fraction (not recorded which). The chain uses TRBV12-3 or TRBV12-4 and TRBJ2-3, with 9 bases fitting TRBD1. The CDR3 DNA reads as TGTGCCAGCAGTTGGGAGACAGGGGGGACCACAGATACGCAGTATTTT. It translates to CASSWETGGTTDTQYF.